Presented here are 24 T cell receptor beta chains from one specimen sequenced in a study of blood T cell repertoires in COVID-19. The table came from immunoSEQ multiplex PCR; TCRdb's copy has only in-frame clones and leaves some out. The sample contains around 150,000 clones, roughly 93% of which appear only once. The material sequenced was peripheral blood. The receptors stem from a woman in her sixties or seventies with COVID-19, enrolled during active disease.

The chain recombines TRBV27 with TRBJ1-5; the D gene is possibly TRBD1 (5 bases). The V end was cut by 3 bases, the J end by 4 bases, with 13 bases between. The CDR3 totals 15 residues. Germline lookup yields CDR1 MNHEY and CDR2 SMNVEV (reference sequence). The CDR3 protein is CASSFSMTANQPQHF. The DNA of the CDR3 is TGTGCCAGCAGTTTCTCCATGACAGCAAATCAGCCCCAGCATTTT.

This clone was found once. V usage is TRBV19 and J usage is TRBJ1-4; the match to TRBD1 covers 7 bases. The CDR3 sequence is 15 residues long. V lost 7 bases and J lost 8; bases outside the gene matches: 13. Germline CDR1 and CDR2: LNHDA and SQIVND (reference sequence). In DNA form, the CDR3 reads TGTGCCAGTAACCAAGACAGGGACCCCGCGGAAAAACTGTTTTTT. This sequence encodes CASNQDRDPAEKLFF. Filled out from reference TRBV19 and TRBJ1-4, the complete variable domain reads DGGITQSPKYLFRKEGQNVTLSCEQNLNHDAMYWYRQDPGQGLRLIYYSQIVNDFQKGDIAEGYSVSREKKESFPLTVTSAQKNPTAFYLCASNQDRDPAEKLFFGSGTQLSVL.

DNA for the CDR3: TGTGCCAGCAGTTCCTCCTACAGGGTGCGCTCTGGAAACACCATATATTTT. Amino acid sequence: CASSSSYRVRSGNTIYF. This chain links TRBV7-8 with TRBJ1-3, with D possibly matching TRBD1 (6 bases). The germline V gene encodes CDR1 SGHVS and CDR2 FQNEAQ. The V end was cut by 6 bases, the J end by 0 bases, with 18 bases between. The length of the CDR3 is 17 residues. The full variable domain, its missing parts supplied by reference TRBV7-8 and TRBJ1-3, is GAGVSQSPRYKVAKRGQDVALRCDPISGHVSLFWYQQALGQGPEFLTYFQNEAQLDKSGLPSDRFFAERPEGSVSTLKIQRTQQEDSAVYLCASSSSYRVRSGNTIYFGEGSWLTVV.

The rearrangement links TRBV9 to TRBJ2-7, with TRBD2 matching 7 bases. Unmatched junction bases numbered 4, after V lost 0 bases and J lost 4 bases. CDR3 length equals 14 residues. In germline, CDR1 is SGDLS, CDR2 YYNGEE. Written as DNA, the CDR3 is TGTGCCAGCAGCGTAGGAGTCGGGGGGTACGAGCAGTACTTC. Its protein product is CASSVGVGGYEQYF.

The gene calls are TRBV29-1 and TRBJ2-7, with TRBD1 as a possible D gene (5 bases). This CDR3 has 14 amino acids. The V gene's germline CDR1 is SQVTM and CDR2 ANQGSEA. The ends were cut back, 5 bases at V and 5 bases at J, with 19 bases in the middle. CDR3 residues: CSVLDSPRGHEQYF. The CDR3 DNA reads TGCAGCGTTCTGGATTCGCCAAGGGGCCACGAGCAGTACTTC.

This chain connects TRBV9 to TRBJ1-3; D may be TRBD1 (5 bases). CDR3 length: 14 amino acids. The V end lost 3 bases, the J end lost 4 bases, and 11 bases lay between the germline ends. The germline V gene encodes CDR1 SGDLS and CDR2 YYNGEE. CDR3 loop: CASSALGRGNTIYF. Here the CDR3 DNA reads TGTGCCAGCAGCGCCTTGGGGCGAGGAAACACCATATATTTT.

V usage is TRBV10-3 and J usage is TRBJ1-1; 7 bases are shared with TRBD1. Germline assignment: CDR1 ENHRY and CDR2 SYGVKD. After removal of 0 bases from V and 1 base from J, the junction contained 2 bases not matched to a gene. CDR3 size: 15 residues. The CDR3 DNA sequence: TGTGCCATCAGTGAGTCGGGACAGCAGAACACTGAAGCTTTCTTT. The encoded protein is CAISESGQQNTEAFF.

The genes are TRBV2 and TRBJ1-2; D might be TRBD1 (6 bases). The CDR3 is 15 residues long. Looked up from germline, CDR1 is SNHLY and CDR2 is FYNNEI. Trimming stripped 7 bases from V and 2 bases from J, with 17 bases between. The CDR3 is CASTGGARENYGYTF. The CDR3 bases are TGTGCCAGCACCGGGGGGGCCAGAGAAAACTATGGCTACACCTTC.

V and J are TRBV5-1 and TRBJ2-5, with TRBD2 identical over 11 bases. Germline CDR1 is SGHRS and CDR2 is YFSETQ. The CDR3 has 17 residues. V lost 0 bases and J lost 5; bases outside the gene matches: 9. The CDR3 protein is CASSLDFSGGAQETQYF. In DNA form, the CDR3 reads TGCGCCAGCAGCTTGGACTTTAGCGGGGGGGCTCAGGAGACCCAGTACTTC.

The V call is TRBV10-3, the J call TRBJ1-1; 7 bases agree with TRBD1. V trimming: 1 base; J trimming: 3 bases; junction bases outside the gene matches: 2. This CDR3 comprises 14 residues. CDR1 and CDR2 (germline): ENHRY, SYGVKD. Here the CDR3 DNA reads TGTGCCATCAGTGAGTACCAGGGGGACACTGAAGCTTTCTTT. Amino acids: CAISEYQGDTEAFF.

The sample holds one count of this clone. The chain couples TRBV6-5 to TRBJ1-6; perhaps TRBD1 as D (6 bases). Germline-derived CDR1 and CDR2 are MNHEY and SVGAGI. V was pared by 8 bases and J by 8 bases, with 13 bases between. This CDR3 is built from 13 residues. CDR3 DNA sequence: TGTGCCAGCTGTCGGGACATCGATTCACCCCTCCACTTT. Encoded protein: CASCRDIDSPLHF.

The genes are TRBV5-4 and TRBJ2-2; 7 bases map to TRBD1. Trimming at V came to 2 bases and at J to 6 bases, leaving 13 bases not matched to a gene. The germline gives CDR1 SGHNT, CDR2 YYREEE (reference sequence). The CDR3 totals 17 residues. CDR3 protein: CASSLETLGQSPGELFF. In DNA, the CDR3 is TGTGCCAGCAGCTTAGAGACTCTGGGACAGTCCCCCGGGGAGCTGTTTTTT.

The chain has TRBV7-9 and TRBJ2-1; TRBD2 aligns across 7 bases. The CDR3 sequence is 16 residues long. Per the germline V gene, CDR1 is SEHNR and CDR2 is FQNEAQ (reference sequence). Trimming at V came to 5 bases and at J to 1 base, leaving 8 bases not matched to a gene. The CDR3 protein is CASSPELGLSYNEQFF. CDR3 coding DNA: TGTGCCAGCAGCCCTGAATTGGGACTATCCTACAATGAGCAGTTCTTC.

J is TRBJ1-1 and V is TRBV5-1; no clear D gene. This CDR3 is 14 amino acids long. Germline CDR1 SGHRS, CDR2 YFSETQ. V lost 2 bases to trimming and J lost 0 bases, with 8 bases between them. Written as DNA, the CDR3 is TGCGCCAGCAGCTTCACAAACCTGAACACTGAAGCTTTCTTT. This gives the protein CASSFTNLNTEAFF.

This clone appeared a single time. The V call is TRBV6-5, the J call TRBJ1-5; D remains ambiguous. Trimming left V 8 bases short and J 4 bases short, with 12 bases between. Germline-derived CDR1 and CDR2 are MNHEY and SVGAGI. This CDR3 region has 13 residues. CDR3 bases: TGTGCCAGCGCTCCCCGTCGGAATCAGCCCCAGCATTTT. This encodes CASAPRRNQPQHF.

The chain carries TRBV28 and TRBJ1-5; unclear D gene. V dropped 2 bases and J dropped 1 base, with 12 bases sitting between them. This CDR3 contains 16 residues. The germline gives CDR1 MDHEN, CDR2 SYDVKM. The CDR3 reads CASSLSLGKSNQPQHF. CDR3 DNA sequence: TGTGCCAGCAGTTTAAGCCTCGGGAAAAGCAATCAGCCCCAGCATTTT.

There are a few counts of this clone. The J gene is TRBJ2-2, the V gene TRBV7-3; 8 bases align to TRBD2. The CDR3 is made up of 15 amino acids. J was trimmed by 3 bases and V by 4 bases; bases with no gene match: 4. Germline V gives CDR1 SGHTA, CDR2 FQGTGA. The chain's CDR3 is CASSSQRGHTGELFF. CDR3 DNA: TGTGCCAGCAGCTCACAGCGGGGGCACACCGGGGAGCTGTTTTTT.

As regards this clone: This same CDR3 is encoded by further DNA sequences in the sample. The V and J genes are TRBV25-1 and TRBJ1-6; the D gene is possibly TRBD1 (5 bases). V lost 1 base and J lost 7, with 8 bases in between. CDR1 MGHDK and CDR2 SYGVNS come from the germline V gene. The CDR3 totals 14 residues. This CDR3 reads CASSEWSGNSPLHF. In DNA, the CDR3 is TGTGCCAGCAGTGAATGGTCAGGGAATTCACCCCTCCACTTT.

DNA of the CDR3: TGTGCCAGCAGCCGCGCACAGGACGATCAGCCCCAGCATTTT. Translation: CASSRAQDDQPQHF. The chain employs TRBV9 and TRBJ1-5; TRBD1 might be the D (5 bases). Trimming took off 4 bases at V and 5 bases at J, with 13 bases between the two ends. The CDR3 extends over 14 amino acids. Per germline, CDR1 SGDLS and CDR2 YYNGEE.

This clone was recorded a few times. V and J are TRBV7-8 and TRBJ1-1; 9 bases line up with TRBD1. Trimming took 0 bases from V and 8 from J; bases not matched to a gene: 10. The CDR3 has 16 amino acids. Germline V gene sequence: CDR1 SGHVS, CDR2 FQNEAQ. This chain's CDR3 is CASSLAKWGQGWEAFF. Written as DNA, the CDR3 is TGTGCCAGCAGCTTAGCCAAGTGGGGACAGGGTTGGGAAGCTTTCTTT.

J is TRBJ1-2 and V is TRBV6-1, with D unresolved. The ends were cut back, 3 bases at V and 5 bases at J, with 13 bases in the middle. This CDR3 has 14 residues. Germline V gene lookup returns CDR1 MNHNS and CDR2 SASEGT. The CDR3 protein is CASSDGRQLYGYTF. The CDR3, as DNA: TGTGCCAGCAGTGATGGGAGGCAGTTATATGGCTACACCTTC.

V is TRBV7-2 and J is TRBJ1-5; no firm D call. This CDR3 is built from 13 residues. Trimming pared 2 bases from V and 5 bases from J, leaving 7 bases between. Germline CDR1 reads SGHTA; CDR2 reads FQGNSA. CDR3 sequence: CASSLFGDQPQHF. CDR3 nucleotide sequence: TGTGCCAGCAGCTTATTCGGTGATCAGCCCCAGCATTTT.

The chain carries TRBV7-2 and TRBJ1-1; tentatively, D is TRBD1 (6 bases). Germline V gene lookup returns CDR1 SGHTA and CDR2 FQGNSA. The V gene lost 6 bases and the J gene lost 0 bases, with 11 bases spanning the gap. The CDR3 consists of 14 residues. CDR3 nucleotides: TGTGCCAGCAGGCAAGGACAGTTGAACACTGAAGCTTTCTTT. Its translation: CASRQGQLNTEAFF. Full variable domain (remainder filled in from reference TRBV7-2 and TRBJ1-1): GAGVSQSPSNKVTEKGKDVELRCDPISGHTALYWYRQSLGQGLEFLIYFQGNSAPDKSGLPSDRFSAERTGGSVSTLTIQRTQQEDSAVYLCASRQGQLNTEAFFGQGTRLTVV.

The V call is TRBV4-2, the J call TRBJ2-5; TRBD1 matches at 9 bases. The CDR3 has 14 residues. In germline, CDR1 is LGHNA, CDR2 YNFKEQ. The V segment lost 4 bases and the J segment 5 bases; nucleotides outside the gene matches: 5. Here the CDR3 reads CASSLGQGSETQYF. The DNA of the CDR3 is TGTGCCAGCAGCCTCGGACAGGGGAGTGAGACCCAGTACTTC.